This T cell receptor beta chain was observed in a study of T cells in Graves' hyperthyroidism and ophthalmopathy. Exclusion followed for patients with uncontrolled infection, other autoimmune disease, pregnancy or lactation. The diagnoses drew upon clinical symptoms, serum thyroxine and TRAb, thyroid ultrasound and orbital computed tomography. The CDR3 regions of TCR beta were amplified from RNA transcripts. In the first-round RT-PCR of the TCR CDR3, the HTBI primer set was used. Using its own MiXCR run on the multiplex PCR reads, TCRdb lists one record per CDR3 protein. The table lists hundreds of thousands of distinct CDR3 sequences, about 14% of them singletons. Trimming cost V 0 bases and J 1 base, with 12 bases left between them. This CDR3 comprises 15 residues. Germline CDR1 and CDR2: DFQATT and SNEGSKA (reference sequence).

This clonotype was obtained from a young man with Graves' ophthalmopathy. The source material was blood. The rearrangement uses TRBV20-1 and TRBJ2-5; D gene ambiguous. For the CDR3, the DNA is TGCAGTGCTAGAGATCTCCGGAACAGCCAAGAGACCCAGTACTTC. This translates into CSARDLRNSQETQYF.